These 21 T cell receptor beta chains originate from one sample sequenced in a study of patients and donors after allogeneic stem cell transplantation (dated by TCRdb to the early 2020s). The library was generated by RT-PCR. Sequencing relied on a NextSeq 550. TCRdb ran its own pipeline on the public reads, namely fastp trimming at Q25 and MiXCR clone calling, and kept in-frame beta chains. Identical CDR3 protein sequences are pooled into one entry, listed with their most common genes and DNA. The sample profile shows over 350,000 distinct CDR3 sequences; 16% of them were found once. The ten biggest clones cover less than 8% of the sample. Material: blood, either unsorted or a sorted T cell fraction (not recorded which). These receptors came from a human donor who was either an allogeneic HSCT recipient or a stem cell or donor lymphocyte infusion donor (not recorded which). It is not recorded whose cells these are; they may come from a transplant donor.

This clonotype was observed a few times. The chain uses TRBV5-1 and TRBJ2-5; 9 bases fit TRBD1. CDR1 is SGHRS and CDR2 is YFSETQ in the germline V gene. The CDR3 has 16 amino acids. J gave up 5 bases and V 0 bases, and 8 bases lay outside the gene matches. The CDR3 coding sequence is TGCGCCAGCAGCTTGGTGTCTACAGGGGGCTTGGAGACCCAGTACTTC. Amino acids: CASSLVSTGGLETQYF.

The chain combines TRBV5-6 with TRBJ1-2; TRBD1 aligns across 12 bases. The CDR3 spans 17 residues. The ends lost 4 bases at V and 4 bases at J; junction bases unmatched: 11. Germline values: CDR1 SGHDT, CDR2 YYEEEE. CDR3 bases: TGTGCCAGCAGCCCCGGGACAGGGGGCGCCAGGGGCTATGGCTACACCTTC. Its protein is CASSPGTGGARGYGYTF.

V and J are TRBV20-1 and TRBJ2-2; 7 bases map to TRBD1. There are 13 residues in the CDR3. Germline V CDR1 and CDR2: DFQATT, SNEGSKA (reference sequence). After removal of 3 bases from V and 6 bases from J, the junction contained 4 bases not matched to a gene. As DNA, the CDR3 is TGCAGTGCTAGCAGACAGGGATCCGGGGAGCTGTTTTTT. This codes for CSASRQGSGELFF.

The CDR3 coding sequence is TGTGCCAGCAGCGTAGACCGGGACATTCCCTACGAGCAGTACTTC. Its translation: CASSVDRDIPYEQYF. This sequence joins TRBV9 and TRBJ2-7, with D perhaps TRBD1 (6 bases). From germline, CDR1 is SGDLS and CDR2 YYNGEE. This CDR3 is built from 15 residues. Trimming removed 0 bases at V and 2 bases at J, with 12 bases between. The variable domain in full, with the rest retrieved from reference TRBV9 and TRBJ2-7, is DSGVTQTPKHLITATGQRVTLRCSPRSGDLSVYWYQQSLDQGLQFLIQYYNGEERAKGNILERFSAQQFPDLHSELNLSSLELGDSALYFCASSVDRDIPYEQYFGPGTRLTVT.

This clonotype was seen a handful of times. V is TRBV7-8 and J is TRBJ2-2, with TRBD1 identical over 11 bases. The V gene end was trimmed by 2 bases and the J gene end by 2 bases; junction bases not matched to a gene: 4. This CDR3 region has 17 residues. The germline V gene has CDR1 SGHVS and CDR2 FQNEAQ. The CDR3, as DNA: TGTGCCAGCAGCTTACCTCGGACAGGGGGCAACACCGGGGAGCTGTTTTTT. This sequence encodes CASSLPRTGGNTGELFF.

In its sample, this clonotype was seen once. This chain connects TRBV11-3 to TRBJ2-5, with D possibly matching TRBD2 (5 bases). The CDR3 loop spans 14 amino acids. Germline CDR1 SGHNT, CDR2 YENEEA. The ends were cut back, 1 base at V and 2 bases at J, with 8 bases in the middle. The DNA for the CDR3 is TGTGCCAGCAGCTTAGTCGGGGATCAAGAGACCCAGTACTTC. Its protein product is CASSLVGDQETQYF.

This chain links TRBV4-1 with TRBJ1-1; the match to TRBD1 covers 7 bases. Trimming removed 4 bases from V and 0 bases from J; junction bases left unmatched: 8. CDR3 length equals 16 residues. Germline values: CDR1 MGHRA, CDR2 YSYEKL. The CDR3 loop reads CASSRIGGGMNTEAFF. CDR3 nucleotide sequence: TGCGCCAGCAGCCGAATAGGGGGCGGAATGAACACTGAAGCTTTCTTT.

The rearrangement uses TRBV14 and TRBJ2-3, with 10 bases matching TRBD2. The V segment lost 2 bases and the J segment 6 bases; nucleotides outside the gene matches: 5. Per the germline V gene, CDR1 is SGHDN and CDR2 is FVKESK. The length of the CDR3 is 15 residues. In nucleotides, the CDR3 is TGTGCCAGCAGCCAACTAATTAGCGGGAGGGATACGCAGTATTTT. Encoded protein: CASSQLISGRDTQYF.

The chain links TRBV6-2 or TRBV6-3 to TRBJ2-1, with TRBD2 matching over 14 bases. The CDR3 length is 14 residues. Germline V gene data show CDR1 as MNHEY and CDR2 as SVGEGT. With V trimmed by 5 bases and J by 11 bases, 5 bases remained unmatched. CDR3 loop: CASSRLAGGLQQFF. In DNA, the CDR3 is TGTGCCAGCAGTCGACTAGCGGGGGGGCTTCAGCAGTTCTTC.

Points on this clonotype: A single base separates this from a much larger clone, so it may be a read error. The chain couples TRBV5-1 to TRBJ2-7; weak D call: TRBD1 (6 bases). V was pared by 4 bases and J by 0 bases, with 11 bases between. Germline V gene lookup returns CDR1 SGHRS and CDR2 YFSETQ. The CDR3 loop spans 14 amino acids. The CDR3, as DNA: TGCGCCAGCAGCCGCCGGGACAACTCCTACGAGCAGTACTTC. Translation gives CASSRRDNSYEQYF.

This clonotype was seen a few times. V usage is TRBV12-3 or TRBV12-4 and J usage is TRBJ2-1, with 12 bases that match TRBD2. V lost 6 bases and J lost 1; bases outside the gene matches: 7. The CDR3 length is 17 residues. The CDR3 DNA follows: TGTGCCAGCAGCCTTCGACTAGCGGGAGCATCCTACAATGAGCAGTTCTTC. Its protein product is CASSLRLAGASYNEQFF.

The chain couples TRBV14 to TRBJ2-7; 8 nucleotides line up with TRBD1. The V segment lost 3 bases and the J segment 6 bases; nucleotides outside the gene matches: 4. The CDR3 runs to 13 residues. Germline V gene data show CDR1 as SGHDN and CDR2 as FVKESK. Written as DNA, the CDR3 is TGTGCCAGCAGCCAGCCGGACAGGGCCGAGCAGTACTTC. It codes for CASSQPDRAEQYF.

There are a few counts of this clonotype. V and J are TRBV7-9 and TRBJ2-3; D remains ambiguous. Germline CDR1 SEHNR, CDR2 FQNEAQ (reference sequence). The CDR3 has 16 residues. V lost 5 bases, J lost 2 bases, and 17 bases lay in between. CDR3 sequence: CASSPYAVETTDTQYF. In DNA, the CDR3 is TGTGCCAGCAGCCCCTACGCGGTGGAGACCACAGATACGCAGTATTTT.

The chain has TRBV19 and TRBJ2-1; TRBD2 matches at 7 bases. The germline V gene has CDR1 LNHDA and CDR2 SQIVND (reference sequence). The V gene end was trimmed by 4 bases and the J gene end by 6 bases; junction bases not matched to a gene: 3. CDR3 length: 13 amino acids. The CDR3 DNA is TGTGCCAGTAGTAGGGGGGGGTTCAATGAGCAGTTCTTC. This encodes CASSRGGFNEQFF.

This clonotype was observed a handful of times. The genes are TRBV6-6 and TRBJ1-1, with D perhaps matching TRBD1 (5 bases). Trimming stripped 7 bases from V and 4 bases from J, with 13 bases between. This CDR3 has 13 residues. CDR1 and CDR2 from the germline V gene are MNHNY and SVGAGI (reference sequence). CDR3 bases: TGTGCCAGCAACTCCAGGGTGGCCACTGAAGCTTTCTTT. Protein sequence: CASNSRVATEAFF.

This clonotype was seen only a few times. The chain combines TRBV29-1 with TRBJ2-7, with 7 bases aligning to TRBD2. V lost 4 bases to trimming and J lost 1 base; unmatched junction nucleotides: 4. CDR3 length: 13 residues. CDR1 is SQVTM, CDR2 ANQGSEA, per germline. The chain's CDR3 is CSVGAGVSYEQYF. The CDR3 coding sequence is TGCAGCGTTGGTGCGGGAGTGTCCTACGAGCAGTACTTC.

The table lists this clonotype with a few counts. This chain uses TRBV2 with TRBJ1-2, with D possibly matching TRBD1 (5 bases). Deletions cut 4 bases from V and 6 bases from J, with 9 bases between. The germline CDR1 and CDR2 sequences are SNHLY and FYNNEI. There are 12 residues in the CDR3. The DNA of the CDR3 is TGTGCCAGCAGTGTCAGGGCTAATGGCTACACCTTC. Amino acid sequence: CASSVRANGYTF.

The chain employs TRBV7-6 and TRBJ2-3; D tentatively reads TRBD1 or TRBD2 (5 bases each). The CDR3 runs 16 residues. V lost 7 bases to trimming and J lost 6 bases, with 23 bases between them. Per germline, CDR1 SGHVS and CDR2 FNYEAQ. As DNA, the CDR3 is TGTGCCAGCACCCGGGGCCACCCCGTTTCCGGCGATACGCAGTATTTT. This encodes CASTRGHPVSGDTQYF.

This clonotype turned up a few times. V usage is TRBV29-1 and J usage is TRBJ2-2, with a weak D call TRBD2 (7 bases). The CDR3 loop spans 14 amino acids. Looked up from germline, CDR1 is SQVTM and CDR2 is ANQGSEA. Trimming stripped 4 bases from V and 2 bases from J, with 11 bases between. The CDR3 sequence: CSVVGGPNTGELFF. As DNA, the CDR3 is TGCAGCGTTGTGGGGGGGCCCAACACCGGGGAGCTGTTTTTT.

This sequence joins TRBV10-3 and TRBJ2-7; 8 bases fit TRBD2. The ends lost 5 bases at V and 4 bases at J; junction bases unmatched: 7. This CDR3 is built from 14 residues. Germline V CDR1 and CDR2: ENHRY, SYGVKD. The CDR3 DNA reads as TGTGCCATCAGTTTAGCGGGAAACCTATACGAGCAGTACTTC. Amino acid sequence: CAISLAGNLYEQYF.

The chain employs TRBV20-1 and TRBJ2-7; D is unresolved. The CDR3 has 15 residues. Germline CDR1 reads DFQATT; CDR2 reads SNEGSKA (reference sequence). The V end was cut by 0 bases, the J end by 2 bases, with 14 bases between. This CDR3 reads CSAREHETQPYEQYF. The CDR3 bases are TGCAGTGCTAGAGAACACGAGACACAGCCCTACGAGCAGTACTTC.